This T cell receptor (beta chain) emerged from a study of cytomegalovirus exposure and HLA in healthy donors. Study-level results: Among TCR beta chains, those listed as cytomegalovirus-associated numbered over 150. Rare sequences made up most TCRs, while some public TCRs were found in many donors. Researchers reported that a few CMV-associated chains were confirmed in vitro as CMV antigen-specific.

It was the roughly 130-subject validation cohort, separate from the roughly 700-subject first cohort, to which the donors belonged. Libraries were prepared by immunoSEQ multiplex PCR; TCRdb keeps only in-frame clonotypes and omits some of them. The sample includes 150,000 to 250,000 clones, about 81% of them seen just once. This clone occurred a few times. Its antigen is currently unknown. The V end was cut by 4 bases, the J end by 3 bases, with 18 bases between. The CDR3 sequence is 16 residues long. Germline CDR1 is KGHSH and CDR2 is LQKENI. This TCR was sampled from a woman in her twenties or thirties in good health and CMV-seronegative. The sequenced sample consisted of PBMCs. The chain combines TRBV18 with TRBJ1-2; D is possibly TRBD1 (6 bases). DNA for the CDR3: TGTGCCAGCTCACGGCCCGTCGGGCAGGGGCACTATGGCTACACCTTC. Protein sequence: CASSRPVGQGHYGYTF.